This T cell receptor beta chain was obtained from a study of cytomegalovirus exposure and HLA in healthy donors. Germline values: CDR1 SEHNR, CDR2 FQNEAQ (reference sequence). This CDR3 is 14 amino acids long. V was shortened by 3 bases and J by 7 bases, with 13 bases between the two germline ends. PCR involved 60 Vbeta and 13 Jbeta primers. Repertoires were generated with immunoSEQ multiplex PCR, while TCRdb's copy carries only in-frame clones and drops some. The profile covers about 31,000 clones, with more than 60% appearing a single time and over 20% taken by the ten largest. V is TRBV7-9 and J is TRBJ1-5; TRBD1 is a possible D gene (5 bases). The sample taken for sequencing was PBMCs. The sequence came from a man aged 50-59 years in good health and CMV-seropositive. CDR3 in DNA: TGTGCCAGCAGCTTTGGCCAGGGAATCCAGCCCCAGCATTTT. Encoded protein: CASSFGQGIQPQHF.